A single sample gave rise to the 8 T cell receptor beta chains below, sequenced in a study of identical twins. TCRdb called the 5' RACE reads again in MiXCR, with one record for every CDR3 protein. This sample has under 300,000 distinct CDR3 sequences, with over 12% found just once. The sample consisted of memory (CD45RO+) T cells sorted from blood. Source of these receptors: a woman younger than 35 in good health.

This clonotype was found a few times. The gene calls are TRBV20-1 and TRBJ2-5; TRBD2 matches at 7 bases. V dropped 2 bases and J dropped 2; count of bases not matched to a gene: 8. Looked up from germline, CDR1 is DFQATT and CDR2 is SNEGSKA (reference sequence). The CDR3 extends over 15 amino acids. Written as DNA, the CDR3 is TGCAGTGCTAGAAGGGGAGGGCCGAGTCAAGAGACCCAGTACTTC. This gives the protein CSARRGGPSQETQYF.

This rearrangement joins TRBV10-3 to TRBJ2-7, with D maybe TRBD1 (5 bases). The ends were cut back, 2 bases at V and 5 bases at J, with 10 bases in the middle. The CDR3 runs to 13 residues. Germline CDR1 and CDR2: ENHRY and SYGVKD. CDR3 sequence: CAISESRVDEQYF. The CDR3 DNA follows: TGTGCCATCAGTGAGAGCAGGGTAGACGAGCAGTACTTC.

In its sample, this clonotype was seen a few times. The genes are TRBV3-1 and TRBJ1-1, with D unresolved. This CDR3 spans 13 amino acids. From germline, CDR1 is LGHDT and CDR2 YNNKEL (reference sequence). Trimming stripped 4 bases from V and 5 bases from J, with 11 bases between. The CDR3 DNA reads TGTGCCAGCAGCCGATGGGAGAGGACTGAAGCTTTCTTT. Its protein is CASSRWERTEAFF.

This clonotype was recorded many times. CDR3 amino acids: CATSTGTANTGELFF. The CDR3 DNA sequence: TGTGCCACCAGTACCGGGACAGCGAACACCGGGGAGCTGTTTTTT. The V and J genes are TRBV24-1 and TRBJ2-2; 7 nucleotides line up with TRBD1. CDR1 and CDR2 from the germline V gene are KGHDR and SFDVKD. V lost 6 bases, J lost 0 bases, and 3 bases stayed unmatched. This CDR3 comprises 15 residues.

This clonotype was found a few times. The CDR3 loop reads CASSLGQPNQPQHF. For the CDR3, the DNA is TGTGCCAGCAGTTTGGGACAACCCAATCAGCCCCAGCATTTT. This sequence joins TRBV7-9 and TRBJ1-5, with D possibly matching TRBD1 (6 bases). Per the germline V gene, CDR1 is SEHNR and CDR2 is FQNEAQ (reference sequence). The CDR3 covers 14 residues. V lost 6 bases and J 3 bases, leaving 12 bases between the germline ends.

The CDR3 DNA reads TGTGCCAGCTCCCAAGGGGGGGCCGAAAACATTCAGTACTTC. It translates to CASSQGGAENIQYF. This rearrangement joins TRBV12-3 or TRBV12-4 to TRBJ2-4; TRBD2 might be the D (7 bases). V was trimmed by 8 bases and J by 5 bases, leaving 16 bases between them. CDR3 length equals 14 residues.

The table lists this clonotype with many counts. The V call is TRBV15, the J call TRBJ2-7, with D possibly being TRBD1 (5 bases). CDR1 LNHNV and CDR2 YYDKDF come from the germline V gene (reference sequence). The CDR3 totals 12 residues. Between the trimmed V and J ends, which lost 0 bases and 7 bases, there was a span of 7 bases. The CDR3 protein is CATSRDSGEQYF. DNA for the CDR3: TGTGCCACCAGCAGAGACTCAGGGGAGCAGTACTTC. The complete variable domain, with remaining parts taken from reference TRBV15 and TRBJ2-7, reads DAMVIQNPRYQVTQFGKPVTLSCSQTLNHNVMYWYQQKSSQAPKLLFHYYDKDFNNEADTPDNFQSRRPNTSFCFLDIRSPGLGDTAMYLCATSRDSGEQYFGPGTRLTVT.

The chain combines TRBV20-1 with TRBJ1-5; D gene uncertain. The V gene's germline CDR1 is DFQATT and CDR2 SNEGSKA (reference sequence). The CDR3 has 12 amino acids. V dropped 5 bases and J dropped 5 bases, with 10 bases sitting between them. CDR3 in amino acids: CSASDSYQPQHF. The DNA for the CDR3 is TGCAGTGCTTCTGACTCCTATCAGCCCCAGCATTTT.